These 26 T cell receptor beta chains came from one sample sequenced in a study of T-cell reconstitution after alpha-beta-depleted transplantation in children. The authors prepared the TCRbeta library with unique molecular identifiers. TCRdb independently ran MiXCR on the PCR reads; one entry per CDR3 protein. The repertoire consists of over 120,000 distinct CDR3 sequences, with 8.5% to 10% occurring once and the leading ten covering 15% to 20%. Material: PBMCs, mostly from graft donor cells, obtained 180 days after TCRalphabeta/CD19-depleted stem cell transplant. The source of these receptors is a female patient between 2 and 15 years old who had a stem cell transplant for congenital amegakaryocytic thrombocytopenia, so the T cells may come from the graft donor.

There are many counts of this clonotype. The V call is TRBV5-5, the J call TRBJ2-1, with D tentatively TRBD1 (5 bases). Germline-derived CDR1 and CDR2 are SGHKS and YYEKEE (reference sequence). The CDR3 runs 17 residues. Trimming stripped 4 bases from V and 4 bases from J, with 21 bases between. In nucleotides, the CDR3 is TGTGCCAGCAGCCGATACACAGGCTCTCCAGGGTACAATGAGCAGTTCTTC. Amino acids: CASSRYTGSPGYNEQFF.

The V and J genes are TRBV12-3 or TRBV12-4 and TRBJ2-1; 9 bases match TRBD2. CDR3 length equals 15 residues. J was trimmed by 3 bases and V by 5 bases; bases with no gene match: 5. The CDR3 loop is CASSSSAGGYNEQFF. The CDR3 DNA is TGTGCCAGCAGTAGTTCAGCGGGGGGCTACAATGAGCAGTTCTTC.

This clonotype came up a few times. The gene calls are TRBV20-1 and TRBJ2-7, with D perhaps TRBD2 (6 bases). V gave up 1 base and J gave up 2 bases, with 18 bases separating them. Germline CDR1 is DFQATT and CDR2 is SNEGSKA (reference sequence). The CDR3 is 16 amino acids. CDR3 nucleotides: TGCAGTGCTAGAGTTTTCGGGAGCAGGTTCGCCTACGAGCAGTACTTC. Encoded protein: CSARVFGSRFAYEQYF.

The genes are TRBV7-2 and TRBJ2-2; D uncertain. The germline V and J ends were trimmed by 6 bases and 3 bases, with 8 bases remaining between them. The CDR3 contains 13 residues. CDR1 and CDR2 (germline): SGHTA, FQGNSA. The CDR3 loop reads CASSFKHTGELFF. The CDR3 nucleotides are TGTGCCAGCAGTTTTAAACACACCGGGGAGCTGTTTTTT.

This clonotype showed up many times. The chain joins TRBV20-1 to TRBJ2-7; TRBD2 agrees at 9 bases. The CDR3 runs 13 residues. In germline, CDR1 is DFQATT, CDR2 SNEGSKA (reference sequence). V trimming: 3 bases; J trimming: 4 bases; junction bases outside the gene matches: 4. CDR3 in DNA: TGCAGTGCTAGCCCTAGCGGGGATTACGAGCAGTACTTC. This translates into CSASPSGDYEQYF.

This clonotype was counted many times. The chain has TRBV21-1 and TRBJ2-3; the D segment call TRBD1 is taken from the table without a DNA check. TRBV21-1 corresponds to a pseudogene. There are 15 residues in the CDR3. CDR3 nucleotide sequence: TGTGCCAGCAGCAACCGGGTCCATGGCACAGATACGCAGTATTTT. Amino acids: CASSNRVHGTDTQYF.

This clonotype was picked up a small number of times. The chain carries TRBV30 and TRBJ2-1; 10 nucleotides align to TRBD2. Germline V gives CDR1 GTSNPN, CDR2 SVGIG (reference sequence). This CDR3 contains 15 residues. V was pared by 0 bases and J by 4 bases, with 3 bases of the junction left unmatched. This CDR3 reads CAWSVLAGSYNEQFF. CDR3 in DNA: TGTGCCTGGAGTGTACTAGCGGGGTCTTACAATGAGCAGTTCTTC.

DNA of the CDR3: TGTGCCAGCAGTACGGGGTCCGAAGTGCTCAATGAAAAACTGTTTTTT. Its translation: CASSTGSEVLNEKLFF. The chain joins TRBV6-1 to TRBJ1-4; unclear D gene. CDR1 and CDR2 from the germline V gene are MNHNS and SASEGT. The V end lost 5 bases, the J end lost 5 bases, and 18 bases lay between the germline ends. The CDR3 contains 16 residues.

The chain joins TRBV5-1 to TRBJ2-5; D is possibly TRBD1 (5 bases). The CDR3 is 16 amino acids. Germline loops: CDR1 SGHRS, CDR2 YFSETQ. V gave up 2 bases and J gave up 5 bases, with 19 bases separating them. CDR3 sequence (DNA): TGCGCCAGCAGCTTAGATACAGGTTACCACGCCGAGACCCAGTACTTC. Its translation: CASSLDTGYHAETQYF.

The CDR3, as DNA: TGTGCCAGCAGCCAAGATCCAGCGGGGGGGCCTAACACCGGGGAGCTGTTTTTT. This translates into CASSQDPAGGPNTGELFF. The V gene is TRBV4-2, the J gene TRBJ2-2; 10 bases are shared with TRBD2. From germline, CDR1 is LGHNA and CDR2 YNFKEQ. The J segment lost 2 bases and the V segment lost 0 bases, leaving 6 bases of the junction unmatched. CDR3 length equals 18 residues.

This clonotype was counted at least ten times. This rearrangement joins TRBV7-8 to TRBJ1-1; maybe TRBD1 (5 bases). Germline V gene lookup returns CDR1 SGHVS and CDR2 FQNEAQ. V lost 4 bases and J 11 bases, leaving 17 bases between the germline ends. This CDR3 region has 13 residues. CDR3 amino acids: CASSWGGRPSAFF. The CDR3 bases are TGTGCCAGCAGCTGGGGGGGAAGGCCTTCGGCTTTCTTT.

This clonotype was seen a few times. A junction boundary mismatches the germline segment, possibly from a read error. In nucleotides, the CDR3 is TGTGCCAGCAGCGTAGCGGGAGTGGGGAATGAGCAGTTCTTC. This translates into CASSVAGVGNEQFF. J is TRBJ2-1 and V is TRBV7-8; 9 nucleotides agree with TRBD2. Looked up from germline, CDR1 is SGHVS and CDR2 is FQNEAQ. The CDR3 sequence is 14 residues long.

On this clonotype itself: A read error is likely, as this CDR3 ends without the conserved phenylalanine or tryptophan. The V gene is TRBV28, the J gene TRBJ2-1; 7 bases line up with TRBD1. The germline CDR1 and CDR2 sequences are MDHEN and SYDVKM. With 4 bases clipped from V and 3 bases from J, the junction kept 6 bases outside the gene matches. The CDR3 runs to 15 residues. Here the CDR3 DNA reads TGTGCCAGCAGTTCCCGGGACAGTATCTACAATGAGCAGTTCTTA. This gives the protein CASSSRDSIYNEQFL.

This clonotype was observed many times. V gene TRBV18 combines with J gene TRBJ1-5; unclear D gene. This CDR3 has 13 amino acids. The germline V and J ends were trimmed by 2 bases and 5 bases, with 7 bases remaining between them. Germline CDR1 and CDR2: KGHSH and LQKENI. The CDR3, as DNA: TGTGCCAGCTCACCATTACAGTATCAGCCCCAGCATTTT. This sequence encodes CASSPLQYQPQHF.

This clonotype was detected only a few times. The gene calls are TRBV5-6 and TRBJ2-5; TRBD1 matches 9 bases. V shed 2 bases and J 5 bases; nucleotides not matched to a gene: 7. The germline V gene encodes CDR1 SGHDT and CDR2 YYEEEE. The CDR3 is 15 amino acids. CDR3 loop: CASSFFTGGRETQYF. CDR3 nucleotides: TGTGCCAGCAGCTTCTTCACAGGGGGCAGGGAGACCCAGTACTTC.

This clonotype occurred many times. The chain joins TRBV6-2 or TRBV6-3 to TRBJ2-7, with 11 bases that match TRBD2. CDR1 and CDR2 from the germline V gene are MNHEY and SVGEGT. V gave up 4 bases and J gave up 3 bases; unmatched junction bases: 2. There are 14 residues in the CDR3. Here the CDR3 reads CASSSLAGGYEQYF. The CDR3 nucleotides read TGTGCCAGCAGTTCCCTAGCGGGAGGCTACGAGCAGTACTTC.

This clonotype has at least ten counts. The chain uses TRBV5-1 and TRBJ1-1; TRBD1 matches at 8 bases. Losses at the gene ends were 0 bases for V and 9 bases for J; bases not matched to a gene: 1. Per germline, CDR1 SGHRS and CDR2 YFSETQ. The CDR3 consists of 12 residues. In DNA, the CDR3 is TGCGCCAGCAGCTTGGGGGACAGGAAAGCTTTCTTT. Translated: CASSLGDRKAFF.

This clonotype was counted ten times or more. The chain couples TRBV5-1 to TRBJ2-3, with D hard to call. CDR1 and CDR2 from the germline V gene are SGHRS and YFSETQ. The CDR3 is made up of 13 amino acids. Trimming took 2 bases from V and 6 from J, leaving 10 bases between them. The CDR3, as DNA: TGCGCCAGCAGCTTTGAAGGGTTGGATACGCAGTATTTT. This sequence encodes CASSFEGLDTQYF.

The J gene is TRBJ1-2, the V gene TRBV18; D ambiguous. This CDR3 has 13 residues. V was cut by 0 bases and J by 8 bases, with 10 bases left in between. Germline V lookup: CDR1 KGHSH, CDR2 LQKENI. CDR3 nucleotides: TGTGCCAGCTCACCACCGATCCAGCGAGGCTACACCTTC. Translated, it gives CASSPPIQRGYTF. The whole variable domain, filled in from reference TRBV18 and TRBJ1-2, reads NAGVMQNPRHLVRRRGQEARLRCSPMKGHSHVYWYRQLPEEGLKFMVYLQKENIIDESGMPKERFSAEFPKEGPSILRIQQVVRGDSAAYFCASSPPIQRGYTFGSGTRLTVV.

This clonotype was seen at least ten times. The chain employs TRBV20-1 and TRBJ2-1, with D maybe TRBD1 (6 bases). The CDR3 runs 13 residues. Germline V gene lookup returns CDR1 DFQATT and CDR2 SNEGSKA (reference sequence). Trimming removed 6 bases at V and 8 bases at J, with 17 bases between. CDR3 residues: CSAIPNRVDEQFF. The DNA for the CDR3 is TGCAGTGCGATCCCCAACAGGGTAGATGAGCAGTTCTTC.

This clonotype was recorded many times. The chain is built from TRBV5-5 and TRBJ1-1; D is possibly TRBD1 (5 bases). This CDR3 is built from 14 residues. Trimming took 3 bases from V and 7 from J, leaving 16 bases between them. Germline V gene sequence: CDR1 SGHKS, CDR2 YYEKEE (reference sequence). CDR3 bases: TGTGCCAGCAGCTACCCGGGACGGAAGATTGAAGCTTTCTTT. Its translation: CASSYPGRKIEAFF.

This clonotype was detected a few times. The genes are TRBV7-2 and TRBJ2-1, with 11 bases lining up with TRBD2. The ends lost 1 base at V and 6 bases at J; junction bases unmatched: 8. This CDR3 spans 17 amino acids. Germline-derived CDR1 and CDR2 are SGHTA and FQGNSA. CDR3 loop: CASSLGGVAGGFNEQFF. The CDR3 DNA is TGTGCCAGCAGCTTAGGAGGGGTAGCGGGAGGGTTCAATGAGCAGTTCTTC.

The gene calls are TRBV12-3 or TRBV12-4 and TRBJ2-4; the D is unclear. The CDR3 covers 15 residues. The ends were cut back, 8 bases at V and 2 bases at J, with 16 bases in the middle. CDR3 sequence reads: CASQKEQPSKNIQYF. CDR3 bases: TGTGCCAGCCAAAAGGAACAGCCTTCCAAAAACATTCAGTACTTC.

There are many counts of this clonotype. This chain links TRBV28 with TRBJ2-5; D might be TRBD1 or TRBD2, each matching 6 bases. V lost 5 bases and J lost 1, with 11 bases in between. This CDR3 contains 14 residues. Germline CDR1 is MDHEN and CDR2 is SYDVKM. CDR3 bases: TGTGCCAGCAGTGGGGGGCCCGGCCAAGAGACCCAGTACTTC. This translates into CASSGGPGQETQYF.

This clonotype was recorded at least ten times. This rearrangement joins TRBV10-1 to TRBJ2-1; 11 positions agree with TRBD2. The V and J ends lost 6 bases and 6 bases, in that order; junction bases with no gene match: 7. CDR1 and CDR2 from the germline V gene are WNHNN and SYGVQD (reference sequence). The CDR3 runs 15 residues. CDR3 coding DNA: TGCGCCAGCAGCTTAGCGGGAGGGCCCTCCAATGAGCAGTTCTTC. Encoded protein: CASSLAGGPSNEQFF.

This clonotype was counted many times. The rearrangement joins TRBV6-2 or TRBV6-3 to TRBJ2-7, with TRBD1 as a possible D gene (6 bases). CDR1 is MNHEY and CDR2 is SVGEGT in the germline V gene. The CDR3 is 15 residues long. Trimming shortened V by 5 bases and J by 1 base, and 15 bases separated the two germline ends. CDR3 DNA sequence: TGTGCCAGCAGTAGGACCGGGACAAAGTCCTACGAGCAGTACTTC. Amino acid sequence: CASSRTGTKSYEQYF.